The 8 T cell receptor beta chains listed next were all sequenced from one sample in a study of blood T cell repertoires in COVID-19. Sequencing was performed with immunoSEQ multiplex PCR; in TCRdb, only in-frame clones are kept and a portion is missing. Of 95,000 or so clones listed, around 80% were seen once; the top ten hold approximately 24%. The sequenced sample consisted of peripheral blood. These receptors were obtained from a human donor in a cohort sampled during active COVID-19.

This clone was found once. The V call is TRBV5-4, the J call TRBJ2-2; D is uncertain. CDR1 SGHNT and CDR2 YYREEE come from the germline V gene (reference sequence). Trimming cost V 1 base and J 6 bases, with 4 bases left between them. The CDR3 has 12 amino acids. The CDR3 is CASSLRPGELFF. The CDR3 DNA follows: TGTGCCAGCAGCTTGCGTCCCGGGGAGCTGTTTTTT.

This rearrangement joins TRBV5-1 to TRBJ1-2; unclear D gene. The germline V and J ends were trimmed by 5 bases and 3 bases, with 14 bases remaining between them. Looked up from germline, CDR1 is SGHRS and CDR2 is YFSETQ. The CDR3 is 14 residues long. CDR3 protein: CASSIGVLDYGYTF. CDR3 sequence (DNA): TGCGCCAGCAGTATCGGGGTTTTGGACTATGGCTACACCTTC.

This clone was recorded only once. This chain links TRBV19 with TRBJ2-7, with a tentative D call TRBD2 (6 bases). The V gene lost 4 bases and the J gene lost 3 bases, with 13 bases spanning the gap. The CDR3 runs to 14 residues. Germline lookup yields CDR1 LNHDA and CDR2 SQIVND (reference sequence). The CDR3 reads CASSTTGSIYEQYF. As DNA, the CDR3 is TGTGCCAGTAGTACCACCGGGAGTATCTACGAGCAGTACTTC.

The chain recombines TRBV4-3 with TRBJ1-2; the D gene is possibly TRBD1 (6 bases). Germline CDR1 is LGHNA and CDR2 is YSLEER. Deletions cut 0 bases from V and 7 bases from J, with 15 bases between. CDR3 length equals 15 residues. The CDR3 protein is CASSQERGSLFGYTF. CDR3 sequence (DNA): TGCGCCAGCAGCCAAGAAAGGGGGTCCCTGTTTGGCTACACCTTC.

The chain employs TRBV28 and TRBJ2-7; the match to TRBD1 covers 9 bases. CDR1 is MDHEN, CDR2 SYDVKM, per germline. The CDR3 consists of 16 residues. Unmatched junction bases numbered 14, after V lost 7 bases and J lost 4 bases. The CDR3 bases are TGTGCCAGCACCCCCCGGGCCGGGACAGGGCGGTACGAGCAGTACTTC. It codes for CASTPRAGTGRYEQYF.

The chain uses TRBV19 and TRBJ2-1; 10 bases match TRBD2. Germline V gene sequence: CDR1 LNHDA, CDR2 SQIVND (reference sequence). Trimming cost V 3 bases and J 7 bases; bases outside gene matches: 6. The CDR3 totals 15 residues. CDR3 nucleotides: TGTGCCAGTAGTATCTCTAGCGGGAGCAATAATGAGCAGTTCTTC. Protein: CASSISSGSNNEQFF.

The chain has TRBV19 and TRBJ2-3, with D possibly TRBD1 on 6 matching bases. CDR1 is LNHDA, CDR2 SQIVND, per germline (reference sequence). V was pared by 7 bases and J by 5 bases, with 16 bases between. There are 14 residues in the CDR3. CDR3 sequence reads: CASKQGPHLDTQYF. CDR3 nucleotides: TGTGCCAGTAAACAGGGTCCCCACCTAGATACGCAGTATTTT.

V is TRBV15 and J is TRBJ2-1; TRBD1 matches at 7 bases. The CDR3 covers 19 residues. The ends lost 6 bases at V and 1 base at J; junction bases unmatched: 18. The germline V gene has CDR1 LNHNV and CDR2 YYDKDF (reference sequence). The CDR3 sequence is CATSSLTPGQISSYNEQFF. The CDR3, as DNA: TGTGCCACCAGTAGTCTCACACCGGGACAGATATCGTCCTACAATGAGCAGTTCTTC.